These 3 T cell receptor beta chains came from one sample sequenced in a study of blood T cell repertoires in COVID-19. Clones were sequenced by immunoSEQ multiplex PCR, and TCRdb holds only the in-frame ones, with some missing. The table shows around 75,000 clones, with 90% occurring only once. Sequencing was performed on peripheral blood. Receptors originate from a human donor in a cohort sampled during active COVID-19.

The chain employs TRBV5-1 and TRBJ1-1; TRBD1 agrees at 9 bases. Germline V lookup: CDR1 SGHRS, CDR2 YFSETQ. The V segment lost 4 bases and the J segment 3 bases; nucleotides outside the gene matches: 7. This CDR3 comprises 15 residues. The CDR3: CASSPLQGADTEAFF. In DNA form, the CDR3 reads TGCGCCAGCAGCCCTTTACAGGGGGCGGACACTGAAGCTTTCTTT.

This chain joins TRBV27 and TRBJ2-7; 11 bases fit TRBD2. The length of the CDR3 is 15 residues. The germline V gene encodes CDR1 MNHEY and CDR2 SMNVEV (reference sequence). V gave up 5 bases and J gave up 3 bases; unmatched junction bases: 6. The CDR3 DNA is TGTGCCAGCAGTACTTCCGGGACTAGCGGCTACGAGCAGTACTTC. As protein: CASSTSGTSGYEQYF.

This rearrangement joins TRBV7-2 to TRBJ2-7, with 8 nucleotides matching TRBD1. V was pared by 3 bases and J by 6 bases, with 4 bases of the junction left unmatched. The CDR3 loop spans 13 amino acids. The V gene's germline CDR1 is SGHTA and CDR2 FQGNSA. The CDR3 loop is CASSLSGGREQYF. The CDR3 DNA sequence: TGTGCCAGCAGCTTGTCAGGGGGCCGCGAGCAGTACTTC.